This TCR beta chain was recorded in a study of blood T cell repertoires in COVID-19. Study-wide background: Samples taken during acute and convalescent COVID-19 were collected in the United States, Italy and Spain.

The CDR3 spans 11 residues. The germline V gene has CDR1 SEHNR and CDR2 FQNEAQ (reference sequence). V gave up 5 bases and J gave up 5 bases, with 6 bases separating them. Original handling: Amplifying reference gene primers gave estimates of nucleated cell counts. Data came from immunoSEQ multiplex PCR; TCRdb stores just in-frame clones and leaves some out. That table gives V, J and clone size, and the DNA gave D and trimming. The table records about 180,000 clones, about 90% of them present only once. The sample comprised peripheral blood. The clonotype originates from a middle-aged man with active or convalescent COVID-19. This chain connects TRBV7-9 to TRBJ1-2; D not resolved. This CDR3 reads CASSPMYGYTF. CDR3 in DNA: TGTGCCAGCAGCCCCATGTATGGCTACACCTTC. The full variable domain, in which reference TRBV7-9 and TRBJ1-2 provide the parts outside the CDR3, is DTGVSQNPRHKITKRGQNVTFRCDPISEHNRLYWYRQTLGQGPEFLTYFQNEAQLEKSRLLSDRFSAERPKGSFSTLEIQRTEQGDSAMYLCASSPMYGYTFGSGTRLTVV.